Shown below are 25 T cell receptor beta chains from a single sample sequenced in a study of blood T cells in healthy people across ages. Using a J-beta primer mix together with a sample-barcoded 5' primer, a second PCR was run for roughly 7 to 11 cycles. Each CDR3 protein gets one entry after TCRdb re-called the 5' RACE reads with MiXCR. The sample lists some 1.4 million distinct CDR3 sequences, roughly 40% occurring once. The sample taken for sequencing was blood. The receptors were gathered from a woman aged 18-35 years in good health.

V usage is TRBV20-1 and J usage is TRBJ1-5, with D perhaps matching TRBD1 (5 bases). CDR3 length equals 13 residues. Trimming pared 6 bases from V and 3 bases from J, leaving 12 bases between. Per germline, CDR1 DFQATT and CDR2 SNEGSKA (reference sequence). Written as DNA, the CDR3 is TGCAGTGCCATGGGGGGGACCAATCAGCCCCAGCATTTT. It codes for CSAMGGTNQPQHF.

V is TRBV7-2 and J is TRBJ2-7, with 7 bases lining up with TRBD2. Germline loops: CDR1 SGHTA, CDR2 FQGNSA. V lost 4 bases, J lost 0 bases, and 6 bases stayed unmatched. CDR3 length: 15 residues. CDR3 loop: CASSSAVAGSYEQYF. CDR3 nucleotides: TGTGCCAGCAGCTCAGCCGTAGCGGGCTCCTACGAGCAGTACTTC. The variable domain in full, completed from reference TRBV7-2 and TRBJ2-7, reads GAGVSQSPSNKVTEKGKDVELRCDPISGHTALYWYRQSLGQGLEFLIYFQGNSAPDKSGLPSDRFSAERTGGSVSTLTIQRTQQEDSAVYLCASSSAVAGSYEQYFGPGTRLTVT.

This clonotype was detected only a few times. This chain joins TRBV6-1 and TRBJ2-1; TRBD2 aligns across 14 bases. The germline gives CDR1 MNHNS, CDR2 SASEGT. CDR3 length: 15 residues. V lost 8 bases and J lost 7; bases outside the gene matches: 7. The CDR3 DNA reads TGTGCCAGCGGCCTGACTAGCGGGGGGGCGAATGAGCAGTTCTTC. Translated, it gives CASGLTSGGANEQFF.

Only a few counts were recorded for this clonotype. The J gene is TRBJ1-1, the V gene TRBV5-1, with TRBD1 identical over 8 bases. CDR3 length: 15 residues. From germline, CDR1 is SGHRS and CDR2 YFSETQ. The junction had 4 bases not matched to a gene; V was cut back by 0 bases and J by 3 bases. The CDR3 bases are TGCGCCAGCAGCTTGGGTGGGACAGGAGACACTGAAGCTTTCTTT. This gives the protein CASSLGGTGDTEAFF.

This rearrangement joins TRBV5-1 to TRBJ2-1; 7 bases are shared with TRBD1. The CDR3 runs 15 residues. Germline CDR1 reads SGHRS; CDR2 reads YFSETQ. With 0 bases clipped from V and 12 bases from J, the junction kept 12 bases outside the gene matches. The CDR3 nucleotides are TGCGCCAGCAGCTTGGGGACAGGTTTAGGACGACGGCAGTTCTTC. Its protein is CASSLGTGLGRRQFF.

This clonotype was seen more than once but under ten times. The V call is TRBV6-5, the J call TRBJ2-3; tentative D call: TRBD1 (6 bases). Trimming cost V 2 bases and J 3 bases, with 15 bases left between them. The CDR3 totals 16 residues. CDR1 and CDR2 from the germline V gene are MNHEY and SVGAGI. The CDR3 loop reads CASSYETGKGTDTQYF. CDR3 DNA sequence: TGTGCCAGCAGTTACGAAACAGGGAAAGGAACAGATACGCAGTATTTT.

The genes are TRBV5-1 and TRBJ1-4, with no clear D. This CDR3 region has 15 residues. Trimming took 0 bases from V and 7 from J, leaving 13 bases between them. Germline V gives CDR1 SGHRS, CDR2 YFSETQ. CDR3 in DNA: TGCGCCAGCAGCTTGGGAGGCGAACGCGGTGAAAAACTGTTTTTT. Its translation: CASSLGGERGEKLFF. Together with reference TRBV5-1 and TRBJ1-4, the CDR3 gives the full variable domain: KAGVTQTPRYLIKTRGQQVTLSCSPISGHRSVSWYQQTPGQGLQFLFEYFSETQRNKGNFPGRFSGRQFSNSRSEMNVSTLELGDSALYLCASSLGGERGEKLFFGSGTQLSVL.

This rearrangement joins TRBV10-3 to TRBJ1-2; D not resolved. Germline V gene lookup returns CDR1 ENHRY and CDR2 SYGVKD. The CDR3 loop spans 14 amino acids. The V and J ends lost 2 bases and 1 base respectively, with 8 bases between them. CDR3 DNA sequence: TGTGCCATCAGTGAGAGGGCAGATAACTATGGCTACACCTTC. Protein: CAISERADNYGYTF.

A remark on this clonotype: At one end, the junction sequence differs from germline, possibly due to a read error. This rearrangement joins TRBV6-2 or TRBV6-3 to TRBJ1-1; no definite D call. CDR3 size: 14 residues. Germline V lookup: CDR1 MNHEY, CDR2 SVGEGT. The CDR3 is CSSEDGGRNTGAFF. DNA for the CDR3: TGTTCCTCGGAGGACGGAGGAAGGAACACTGGAGCTTTCTTT.

The chain combines TRBV25-1 with TRBJ2-5, with 7 bases aligning to TRBD1. V trimming: 6 bases; J trimming: 5 bases; junction bases outside the gene matches: 6. This CDR3 is built from 13 residues. Looked up from germline, CDR1 is MGHDK and CDR2 is SYGVNS. The CDR3 is CASRQGSRETQYF. In nucleotides, the CDR3 is TGTGCCAGCAGACAGGGGTCGCGGGAGACCCAGTACTTC.

CDR3 bases: TGTGCCAGCAGCTTCTACAGCATCACAGATACGCAGTATTTT. Translated: CASSFYSITDTQYF. The rearrangement uses TRBV5-8 and TRBJ2-3; D unresolved. The germline gives CDR1 SGHTS, CDR2 YDEGEE. The CDR3 sequence is 14 residues long. V shed 2 bases and J shed 2 bases, with 9 bases lying between them.

This clonotype was detected a few times. The gene calls are TRBV11-1 and TRBJ1-6; 7 bases match TRBD1. Per the germline V gene, CDR1 is SGHAT and CDR2 is FQDESV (reference sequence). This CDR3 comprises 16 residues. The V and J ends lost 5 bases and 9 bases, in that order; junction bases with no gene match: 13. The CDR3 region is CASSPTGAGGSSPLHF. CDR3 nucleotide sequence: TGTGCCAGCAGCCCTACGGGCGCAGGGGGAAGTTCACCCCTCCACTTT.

The V and J genes are TRBV7-2 and TRBJ2-1; a weak D match, TRBD2 (5 bases). Judging by the DNA end, TRBJ2-7 fits better; the J call may be wrong. Germline V lookup: CDR1 SGHTA, CDR2 FQGNSA. The CDR3 contains 14 residues. In DNA form, the CDR3 reads TGTGCCAGCAGGAGGGCGGAGTTATACAATGAGCAGTACTTC. This gives the protein CASRRAELYNEQYF.

The chain couples TRBV19 to TRBJ2-3; TRBD2 aligns across 8 bases. From germline, CDR1 is LNHDA and CDR2 SQIVND (reference sequence). V gave up 4 bases and J gave up 5 bases; unmatched junction bases: 8. The CDR3 is 15 amino acids. The CDR3 protein is CASSTGLAYRDTQYF. For the CDR3, the DNA is TGTGCCAGTAGTACCGGACTAGCCTACCGAGATACGCAGTATTTT.

This clonotype was found once. V gene TRBV7-2 combines with J gene TRBJ2-4, with 9 nucleotides matching TRBD2. The DNA end favors TRBJ2-5, so the J call may be wrong. Germline CDR1 reads SGHTA; CDR2 reads FQGNSA. The CDR3 length is 18 residues. CDR3 sequence reads: CTSSHTNKMTSGQETQYF. The CDR3 nucleotides are TGTACCAGCAGCCATACCAACAAAATGACTAGCGGACAAGAGACCCAGTACTTC.

This clonotype occurred many times. The chain couples TRBV5-1 to TRBJ2-7; D is unclear. Trimming took 2 bases from V and 5 from J, leaving 8 bases between them. This CDR3 contains 12 residues. The V gene's germline CDR1 is SGHRS and CDR2 YFSETQ. The CDR3 loop reads CASSFSADEQYF. Written as DNA, the CDR3 is TGCGCCAGCAGCTTTTCCGCTGACGAGCAGTACTTC.

This clonotype turned up a few times. This chain uses TRBV20-1 with TRBJ2-6, with no clear D. V was cut by 5 bases and J by 0 bases, with 5 bases left in between. In germline, CDR1 is DFQATT, CDR2 SNEGSKA (reference sequence). This CDR3 has 13 amino acids. For the CDR3, the DNA is TGCAGTGCTGCTACCTCTGGGGCCAACGTCCTGACTTTC. Translated: CSAATSGANVLTF.

The chain joins TRBV3-1 to TRBJ1-5, with D perhaps matching TRBD1 (6 bases). CDR1 and CDR2 from the germline V gene are LGHDT and YNNKEL (reference sequence). Trimming took 0 bases from V and 1 from J, leaving 13 bases between them. There are 17 residues in the CDR3. The CDR3 sequence is CASSQEGPGVSNQPQHF. The CDR3 DNA reads TGTGCCAGCAGCCAAGAAGGGCCAGGGGTAAGCAATCAGCCCCAGCATTTT.

The J gene is TRBJ1-1, the V gene TRBV7-9; D may be TRBD1 (5 bases). The CDR3 loop spans 15 amino acids. V was clipped by 0 bases and J by 7 bases, with 15 bases between them. Germline CDR1 and CDR2: SEHNR and FQNEAQ (reference sequence). CDR3 amino acids: CASSLAGAPGGEAFF. The CDR3, as DNA: TGTGCCAGCAGCTTAGCCGGGGCCCCCGGGGGTGAAGCTTTCTTT.

This clonotype has more than one count but fewer than ten. Written as DNA, the CDR3 is TGTGCCATCAGTGAGTCGGGCGGGACAGGGGGGAATCAGCCCCAGCATTTT. This codes for CAISESGGTGGNQPQHF. The J gene is TRBJ1-5, the V gene TRBV10-3; TRBD1 aligns across 11 bases. V dropped 0 bases and J dropped 4; count of bases not matched to a gene: 5. CDR3 length equals 17 residues. Germline CDR1 ENHRY, CDR2 SYGVKD.

This clonotype was detected a few times. V gene TRBV2 combines with J gene TRBJ2-5; D not certain. The end of the DNA fits TRBJ2-7 better, so the J call may be wrong. Germline V lookup: CDR1 SNHLY, CDR2 FYNNEI. CDR3 size: 11 residues. CDR3 in amino acids: CASTSTSEQYF. CDR3 sequence (DNA): TGTGCCAGCACATCTACGTCCGAGCAGTACTTC.

This clonotype was observed a few times. The chain couples TRBV10-3 to TRBJ2-5; D is unclear. CDR1 is ENHRY and CDR2 is SYGVKD in the germline V gene. The CDR3 has 14 residues. The germline V and J ends were trimmed by 4 bases and 1 base, with 10 bases remaining between them. Here the CDR3 DNA reads TGTGCCATCAGTGGTGCCCTTTTCCAAGAGACCCAGTACTTC. As protein: CAISGALFQETQYF.

The chain recombines TRBV4-1 with TRBJ1-2; TRBD1 is a possible D gene (6 bases). The CDR3 has 16 amino acids. V was trimmed by 1 base and J by 4 bases, leaving 16 bases between them. Germline values: CDR1 MGHRA, CDR2 YSYEKL. The CDR3 DNA reads TGCGCCAGCAGCCAAGGAATGGACAGAGCTTTCTATGGCTACACCTTC. Amino acid sequence: CASSQGMDRAFYGYTF.

This clonotype was seen more than once but under ten times. The chain uses TRBV2 and TRBJ1-1, with 8 bases fitting TRBD1. The CDR3 contains 13 residues. Germline V gene data show CDR1 as SNHLY and CDR2 as FYNNEI. V lost 6 bases and J lost 3; bases outside the gene matches: 3. CDR3 coding DNA: TGTGCCAGCAGAAAGACAGGGGACACTGAAGCTTTCTTT. It codes for CASRKTGDTEAFF.

Here the CDR3 DNA reads TGTGCCAGCAGCCGCGGGTCAGATCAAATATCCTACGAGCAGTACTTC. As protein: CASSRGSDQISYEQYF. The chain couples TRBV5-4 to TRBJ2-7; D may be TRBD2 (5 bases). There are 16 residues in the CDR3. Trimming left V 4 bases short and J 1 base short, with 18 bases between. Germline CDR1 and CDR2: SGHNT and YYREEE (reference sequence).